Detailed here is one TCR beta chain. What it binds is unknown. One junction end disagrees with the germline gene, perhaps due to a read error. The data were taken from a study of cytomegalovirus exposure and HLA in healthy donors. Findings and caveats of the study: Previous analysis showed most TCR beta V segments were productive about 87% or about 30% of the time. Reports described diagnosis of cytomegalovirus status by the classifier as highly specific and sensitive. Researchers catalogued some 160 TCR beta chains as cytomegalovirus-associated. Researchers reported in a later analysis that a missense DCLRE1C variant was tied to TCR beta V- and J-gene trimming.

Germline values: CDR1 LNHDA, CDR2 SQIVND (reference sequence). The CDR3 runs to 15 residues. 60 Vbeta and 13 Jbeta primers were used in PCR. Profiled with immunoSEQ multiplex PCR; TCRdb holds only in-frame clones, not every one. The sample has roughly 100,000 clones; roughly two thirds are singletons. The sequenced material came from PBMCs. The origin of this receptor is a young man in good health and CMV-seronegative. The V and J genes are TRBV19 and TRBJ2-6, with a possible D match to TRBD2 (5 bases). CDR3 in DNA: TGTGCCAGTACCACCCTCGAAGTGAGGGCCAACGGCCTGACTTTC. Its translation: CASTTLEVRANGLTF.